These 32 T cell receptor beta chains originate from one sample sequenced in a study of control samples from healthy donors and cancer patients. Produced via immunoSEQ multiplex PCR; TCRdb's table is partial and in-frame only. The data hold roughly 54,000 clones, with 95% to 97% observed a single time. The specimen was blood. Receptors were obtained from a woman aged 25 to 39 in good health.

DNA of the CDR3: TGTGCCAGCAGTCCACCGACTGGCGGGAGTTTGCGCTCCTACAATGAGCAGTTCTTC. It specifies CASSPPTGGSLRSYNEQFF. The chain recombines TRBV28 with TRBJ2-1; 7 bases map to TRBD2. Per germline, CDR1 MDHEN and CDR2 SYDVKM. V dropped 5 bases and J dropped 0; count of bases not matched to a gene: 16. The CDR3 consists of 19 residues.

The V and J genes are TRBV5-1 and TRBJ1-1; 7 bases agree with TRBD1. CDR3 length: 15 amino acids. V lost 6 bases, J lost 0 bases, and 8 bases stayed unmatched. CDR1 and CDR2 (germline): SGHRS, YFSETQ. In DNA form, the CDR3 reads TGCGCCAGCACACAGACAGGGACGATGAACACTGAAGCTTTCTTT. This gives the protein CASTQTGTMNTEAFF.

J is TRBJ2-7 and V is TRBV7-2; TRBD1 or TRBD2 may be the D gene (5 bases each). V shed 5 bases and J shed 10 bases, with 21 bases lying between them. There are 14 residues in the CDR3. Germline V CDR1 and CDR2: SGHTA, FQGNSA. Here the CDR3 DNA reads TGTGCCAGCAGCCCCCGGGACGGTGGCAGGGAACAGTACTTC. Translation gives CASSPRDGGREQYF.

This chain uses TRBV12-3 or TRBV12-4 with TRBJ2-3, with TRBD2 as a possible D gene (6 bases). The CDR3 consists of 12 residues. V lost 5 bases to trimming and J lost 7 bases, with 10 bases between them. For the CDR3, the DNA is TGTGCCAGCAGTCCAGGGAGGTATACGCAGTATTTT. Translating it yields CASSPGRYTQYF.

As DNA, the CDR3 is TGTGCCTGGATGGGCGGGGAAAGGTCGAACACTGAAGCTTTCTTT. Its translation: CAWMGGERSNTEAFF. J is TRBJ1-1 and V is TRBV30; no reliable D call. Germline values: CDR1 GTSNPN, CDR2 SVGIG (reference sequence). Trimming left V 4 bases short and J 1 base short, with 16 bases between. There are 15 residues in the CDR3.

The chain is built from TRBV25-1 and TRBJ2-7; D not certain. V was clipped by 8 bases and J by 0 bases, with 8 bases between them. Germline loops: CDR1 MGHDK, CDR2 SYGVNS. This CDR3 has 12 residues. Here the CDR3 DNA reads TGTGCCAGCGCCTTCCACTCCTACGAGCAGTACTTC. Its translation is CASAFHSYEQYF.

Written as DNA, the CDR3 is TGTGCCAGTACAGCGGGAGGGTGGGACAATGAGCAGTTCTTC. Protein: CASTAGGWDNEQFF. V is TRBV7-2 and J is TRBJ2-1, with 10 positions matching TRBD2. The CDR3 length is 14 residues. Germline V gene lookup returns CDR1 SGHTA and CDR2 FQGNSA. The V segment lost 9 bases and the J segment 5 bases; nucleotides outside the gene matches: 7.

The CDR3 here is CASSHRPSGGYNEQFF. Written as DNA, the CDR3 is TGTGCCAGCAGCCACCGCCCTAGCGGGGGGTACAATGAGCAGTTCTTC. The chain has TRBV3-1 (or the pseudogene TRBV3-2) and TRBJ2-1; TRBD2 aligns across 11 bases. Trimming at V came to 3 bases and at J to 4 bases, leaving 5 bases not matched to a gene. In germline, CDR1 is LGHDT, CDR2 YNNKEL (reference sequence). CDR3 length: 16 residues.

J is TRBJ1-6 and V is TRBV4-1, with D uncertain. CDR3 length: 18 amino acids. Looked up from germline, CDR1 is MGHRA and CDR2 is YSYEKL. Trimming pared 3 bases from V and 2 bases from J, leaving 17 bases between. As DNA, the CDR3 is TGCGCCAGCAGCCACAACTCAGAGAGGAGCACCTATAATTCACCCCTCCACTTT. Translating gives CASSHNSERSTYNSPLHF.

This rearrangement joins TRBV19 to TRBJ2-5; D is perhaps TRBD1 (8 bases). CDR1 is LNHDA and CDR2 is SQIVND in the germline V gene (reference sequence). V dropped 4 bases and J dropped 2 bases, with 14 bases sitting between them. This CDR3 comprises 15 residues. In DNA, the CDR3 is TGTGCCAGTAGTAGGACAGGGACTAAACAAGAGACCCAGTACTTC. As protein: CASSRTGTKQETQYF.

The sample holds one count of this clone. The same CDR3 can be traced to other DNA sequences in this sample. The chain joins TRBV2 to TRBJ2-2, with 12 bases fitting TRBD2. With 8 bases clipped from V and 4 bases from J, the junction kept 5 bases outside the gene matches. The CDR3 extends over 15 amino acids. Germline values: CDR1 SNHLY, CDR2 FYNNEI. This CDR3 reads CASGGLAGFTGELFF. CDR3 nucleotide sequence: TGTGCCAGCGGAGGACTAGCGGGATTCACCGGGGAGCTGTTTTTT.

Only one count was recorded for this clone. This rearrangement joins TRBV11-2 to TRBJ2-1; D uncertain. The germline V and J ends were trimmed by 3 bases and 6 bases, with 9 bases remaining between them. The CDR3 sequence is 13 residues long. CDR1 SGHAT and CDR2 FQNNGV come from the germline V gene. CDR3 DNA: TGTGCCAGCAGCTTGGAGTACCTCAATGAGCAGTTCTTC. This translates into CASSLEYLNEQFF. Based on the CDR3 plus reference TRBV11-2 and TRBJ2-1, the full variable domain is EAGVAQSPRYKIIEKRQSVAFWCNPISGHATLYWYQQILGQGPKLLIQFQNNGVVDDSQLPKDRFSAERLKGVDSTLKIQPAKLEDSAVYLCASSLEYLNEQFFGPGTRLTVL.

The CDR3 is CAWSVSELLYNEQFF. CDR3 sequence (DNA): TGTGCCTGGAGTGTCTCGGAACTACTCTACAATGAGCAGTTCTTC. The chain carries TRBV30 and TRBJ2-1; D is undetermined. The CDR3 loop spans 15 amino acids. Germline CDR1 and CDR2: GTSNPN and SVGIG (reference sequence). Trimming stripped 0 bases from V and 3 bases from J, with 12 bases between.

CDR3 region: CASSENLNNQPQHF. The CDR3 DNA sequence: TGTGCCAGCAGCGAAAACTTAAACAATCAGCCCCAGCATTTT. V and J are TRBV3-1 (or the pseudogene TRBV3-2) and TRBJ1-5; no clear D gene. The CDR3 is 14 residues long. Germline loops: CDR1 LGHDT, CDR2 YNNKEL (reference sequence). V lost 5 bases to trimming and J lost 3 bases, with 11 bases between them.

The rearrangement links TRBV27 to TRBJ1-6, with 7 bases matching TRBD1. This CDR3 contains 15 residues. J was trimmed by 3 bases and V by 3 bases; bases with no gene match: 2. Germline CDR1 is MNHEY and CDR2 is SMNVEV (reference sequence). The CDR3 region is CASSLDRNYNSPLHF. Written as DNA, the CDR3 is TGTGCCAGCAGTTTGGACAGGAACTATAATTCACCCCTCCACTTT.

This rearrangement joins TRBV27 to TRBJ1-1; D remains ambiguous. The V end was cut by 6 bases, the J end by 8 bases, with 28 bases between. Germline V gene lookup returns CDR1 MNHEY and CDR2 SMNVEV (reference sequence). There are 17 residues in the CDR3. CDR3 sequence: CASSPTGRGVAMGEAFF. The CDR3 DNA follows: TGTGCCAGCAGCCCGACCGGGCGCGGGGTGGCCATGGGCGAAGCTTTCTTT.

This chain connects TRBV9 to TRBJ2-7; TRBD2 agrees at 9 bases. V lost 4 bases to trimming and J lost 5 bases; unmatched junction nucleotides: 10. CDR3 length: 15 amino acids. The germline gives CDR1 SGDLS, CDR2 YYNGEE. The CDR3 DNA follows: TGTGCCAGCAGCCCCCGTCAGGGCGGGAGGGACGAGCAGTACTTC. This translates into CASSPRQGGRDEQYF.

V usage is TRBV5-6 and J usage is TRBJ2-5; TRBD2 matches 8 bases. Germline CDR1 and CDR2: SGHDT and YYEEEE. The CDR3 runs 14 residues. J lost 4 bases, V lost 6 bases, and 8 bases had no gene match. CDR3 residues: CASTPRGGRETQYF. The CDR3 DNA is TGTGCCAGCACCCCCCGGGGGGGGCGAGAGACCCAGTACTTC.

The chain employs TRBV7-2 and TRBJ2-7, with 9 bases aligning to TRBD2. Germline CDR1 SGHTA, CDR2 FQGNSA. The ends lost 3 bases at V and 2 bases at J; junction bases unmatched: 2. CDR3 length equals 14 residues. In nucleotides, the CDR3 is TGTGCCAGCAGCTTTTTAGCGGGAGCCTACGAGCAGTACTTC. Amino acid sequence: CASSFLAGAYEQYF.

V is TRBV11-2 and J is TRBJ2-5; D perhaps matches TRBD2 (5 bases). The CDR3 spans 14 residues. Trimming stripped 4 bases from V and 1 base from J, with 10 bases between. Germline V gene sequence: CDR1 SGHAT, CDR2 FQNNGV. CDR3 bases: TGTGCCAGCAGCTCAATACTAGGCCAAGAGACCCAGTACTTC. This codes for CASSSILGQETQYF.

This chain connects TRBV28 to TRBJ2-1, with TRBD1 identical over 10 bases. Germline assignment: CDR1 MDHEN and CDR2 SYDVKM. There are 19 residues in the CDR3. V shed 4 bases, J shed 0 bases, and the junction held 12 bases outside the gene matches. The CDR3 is CASSSRQGAPRSSYNEQFF. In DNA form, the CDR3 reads TGTGCCAGCAGTTCCAGACAGGGGGCCCCTCGGAGCTCCTACAATGAGCAGTTCTTC.

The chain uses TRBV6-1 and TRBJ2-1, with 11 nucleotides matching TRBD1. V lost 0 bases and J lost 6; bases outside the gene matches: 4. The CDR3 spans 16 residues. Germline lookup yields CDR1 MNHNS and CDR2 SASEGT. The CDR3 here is CASSEAAGTGGNEQFF. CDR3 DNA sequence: TGTGCCAGCAGTGAAGCGGCCGGGACAGGGGGCAATGAGCAGTTCTTC.

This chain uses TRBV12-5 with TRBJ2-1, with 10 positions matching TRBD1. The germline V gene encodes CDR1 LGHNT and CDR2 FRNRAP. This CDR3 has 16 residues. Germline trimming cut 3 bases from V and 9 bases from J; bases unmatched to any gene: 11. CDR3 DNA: TGTGCTAGTGGTTTACCCGGGACAGGGGCCGGGGGTGAGCAGTTCTTC. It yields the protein CASGLPGTGAGGEQFF.

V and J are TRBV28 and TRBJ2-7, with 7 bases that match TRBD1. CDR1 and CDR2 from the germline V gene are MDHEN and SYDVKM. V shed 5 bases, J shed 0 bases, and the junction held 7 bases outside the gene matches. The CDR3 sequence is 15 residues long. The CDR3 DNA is TGTGCCAGCAGTCCCCGGGACAGCCCCTCCTACGAGCAGTACTTC. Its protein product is CASSPRDSPSYEQYF.

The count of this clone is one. The CDR3 spells CASSLDLGPWDRGRNEQFF. The DNA of the CDR3 is TGTGCCAGCAGCTTAGATTTGGGGCCGTGGGACCGGGGACGCAATGAGCAGTTCTTC. V is TRBV7-9 and J is TRBJ2-1; D possibly uses TRBD1 or TRBD2 (5 bases each). The germline V gene has CDR1 SEHNR and CDR2 FQNEAQ (reference sequence). CDR3 length: 19 residues. Trimming shortened V by 1 base and J by 6 bases, and 25 bases separated the two germline ends.

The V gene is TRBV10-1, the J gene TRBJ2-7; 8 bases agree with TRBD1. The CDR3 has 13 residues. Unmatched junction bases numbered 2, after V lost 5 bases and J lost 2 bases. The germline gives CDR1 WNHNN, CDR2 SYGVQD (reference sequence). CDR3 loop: CASSLQGAYEQYF. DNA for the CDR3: TGCGCCAGCAGTTTACAGGGGGCCTACGAGCAGTACTTC.

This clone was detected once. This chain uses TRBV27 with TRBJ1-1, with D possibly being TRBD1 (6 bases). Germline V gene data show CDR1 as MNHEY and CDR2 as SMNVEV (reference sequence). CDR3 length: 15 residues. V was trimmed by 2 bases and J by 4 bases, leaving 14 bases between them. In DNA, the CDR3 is TGTGCCAGCAGTTTAAGGGCAGGGGTTGGCACTGAAGCTTTCTTT. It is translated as CASSLRAGVGTEAFF.

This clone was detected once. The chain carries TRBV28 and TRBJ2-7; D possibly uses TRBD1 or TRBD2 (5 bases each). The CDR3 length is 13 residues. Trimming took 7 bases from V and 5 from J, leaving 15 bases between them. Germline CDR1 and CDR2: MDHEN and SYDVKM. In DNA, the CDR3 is TGTGCCAGCACCGGGACCCCAAGGAACGAGCAGTACTTC. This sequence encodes CASTGTPRNEQYF.

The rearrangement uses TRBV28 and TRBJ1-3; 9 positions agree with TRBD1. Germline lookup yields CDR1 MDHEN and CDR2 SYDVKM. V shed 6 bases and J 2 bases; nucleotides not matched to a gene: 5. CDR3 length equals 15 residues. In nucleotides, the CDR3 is TGTGCCAGCAGCCCCGACAGGGGGGCTGGAAACACCATATATTTT. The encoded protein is CASSPDRGAGNTIYF.

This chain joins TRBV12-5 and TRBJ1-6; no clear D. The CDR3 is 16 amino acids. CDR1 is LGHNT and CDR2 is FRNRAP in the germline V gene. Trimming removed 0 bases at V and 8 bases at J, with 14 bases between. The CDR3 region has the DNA TGTGCTAGTGGTTTGGTTTTTAGTCAGGACCATTCACCCCTCCACTTT. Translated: CASGLVFSQDHSPLHF.

Here the CDR3 DNA reads TGTGCCAGCAGGGAGTTTGCGGGGCCCCCCTACGAGCAGTACTTC. This encodes CASREFAGPPYEQYF. This sequence joins TRBV6-5 and TRBJ2-7; D is possibly TRBD2 (6 bases). Germline CDR1 and CDR2: MNHEY and SVGAGI. The CDR3 runs to 15 residues. The V and J ends lost 6 bases and 2 bases respectively, with 17 bases between them.

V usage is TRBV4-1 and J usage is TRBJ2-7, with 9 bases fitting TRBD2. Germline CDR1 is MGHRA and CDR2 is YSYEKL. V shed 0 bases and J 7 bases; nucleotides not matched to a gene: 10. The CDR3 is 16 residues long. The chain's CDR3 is CASSQDGGTSFAEQYF. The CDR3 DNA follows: TGCGCCAGCAGCCAAGATGGTGGGACTAGCTTCGCTGAGCAGTACTTC.